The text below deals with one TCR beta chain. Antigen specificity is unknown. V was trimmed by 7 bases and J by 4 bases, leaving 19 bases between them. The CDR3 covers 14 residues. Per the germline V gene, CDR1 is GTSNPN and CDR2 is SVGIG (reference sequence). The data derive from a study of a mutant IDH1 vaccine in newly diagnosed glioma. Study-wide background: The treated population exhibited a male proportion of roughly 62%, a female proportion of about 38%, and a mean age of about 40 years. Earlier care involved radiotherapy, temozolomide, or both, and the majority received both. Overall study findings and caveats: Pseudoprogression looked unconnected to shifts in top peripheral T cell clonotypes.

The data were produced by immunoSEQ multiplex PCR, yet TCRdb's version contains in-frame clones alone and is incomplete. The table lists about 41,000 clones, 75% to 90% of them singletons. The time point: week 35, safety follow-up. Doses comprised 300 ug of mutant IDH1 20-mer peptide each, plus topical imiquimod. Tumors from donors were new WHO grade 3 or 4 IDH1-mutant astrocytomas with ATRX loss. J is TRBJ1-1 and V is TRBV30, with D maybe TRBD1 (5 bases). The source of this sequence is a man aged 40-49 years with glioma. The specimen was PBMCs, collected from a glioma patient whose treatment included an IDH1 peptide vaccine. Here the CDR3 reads CAYGHWGFGTEAFF. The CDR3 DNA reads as TGTGCCTACGGACACTGGGGTTTTGGCACTGAAGCTTTCTTT.